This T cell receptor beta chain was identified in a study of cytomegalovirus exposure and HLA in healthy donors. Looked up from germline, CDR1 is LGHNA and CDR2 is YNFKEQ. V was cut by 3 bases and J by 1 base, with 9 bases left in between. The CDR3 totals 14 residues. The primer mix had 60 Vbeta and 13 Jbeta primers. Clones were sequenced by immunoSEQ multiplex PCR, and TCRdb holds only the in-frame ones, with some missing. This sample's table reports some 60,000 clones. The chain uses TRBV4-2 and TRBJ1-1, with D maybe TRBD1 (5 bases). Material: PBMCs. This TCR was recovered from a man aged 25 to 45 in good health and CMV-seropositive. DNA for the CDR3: TGTGCCAGCAGCCAGACCACAGGGAACACTGAAGCTTTCTTT. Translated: CASSQTTGNTEAFF.